One sample yielded the 22 T cell receptor beta chains listed below, sequenced in a study of spatial heterogeneity in lung cancer. TCRdb itself ran the 5' RACE reads through MiXCR, one entry per CDR3 protein. The sample consists of under 80,000 distinct CDR3 sequences, approximately 6% of them appearing once. As to time point: sample taken at primary tumor resection. The sequencing here drew on PBMCs, taken at surgery. Receptors originate from a female donor with early-stage non-small cell lung cancer.

This clonotype was seen at least ten times. V and J are TRBV7-9 and TRBJ1-5; 10 bases line up with TRBD1. The V and J ends lost 2 bases and 7 bases, in that order; junction bases with no gene match: 5. Germline CDR1 is SEHNR and CDR2 is FQNEAQ (reference sequence). There are 15 residues in the CDR3. CDR3 sequence reads: CASSLIGTGEQPQHF. The CDR3 DNA reads TGTGCCAGCAGCTTAATTGGGACAGGGGAGCAGCCCCAGCATTTT.

At least ten counts were recorded for this clonotype. The V call is TRBV5-1, the J call TRBJ2-5; TRBD1 matches at 9 bases. J gave up 3 bases and V 1 base, and 7 bases lay outside the gene matches. This CDR3 has 16 residues. Germline V lookup: CDR1 SGHRS, CDR2 YFSETQ. The DNA for the CDR3 is TGCGCCAGCAGCTTGTTTGGGACAGGGAGAGAAGAGACCCAGTACTTC. Translation gives CASSLFGTGREETQYF.

This clonotype was recorded at least ten times. The chain recombines TRBV3-1 with TRBJ2-3, with 8 bases matching TRBD2. V lost 8 bases, J lost 3 bases, and 7 bases stayed unmatched. Germline V gene lookup returns CDR1 LGHDT and CDR2 YNNKEL (reference sequence). The CDR3 contains 14 residues. The CDR3 spells CASVAGRGTDTQYF. The DNA for the CDR3 is TGTGCCAGCGTAGCGGGACGTGGGACAGATACGCAGTATTTT.

This clonotype was recorded many times. For the CDR3, the DNA is TGTGCCAGCAGTTACTTCCAGGGCACCGGGGAGCTGTTTTTT. Encoded protein: CASSYFQGTGELFF. The V and J genes are TRBV6-5 and TRBJ2-2; D might be TRBD1 (5 bases). Germline V gene data show CDR1 as MNHEY and CDR2 as SVGAGI. The CDR3 spans 14 residues. V was clipped by 1 base and J by 4 bases, with 7 bases between them.

The V gene is TRBV12-5, the J gene TRBJ1-5; D unresolved. CDR1 is LGHNT and CDR2 is FRNRAP in the germline V gene. With 5 bases removed from V and 3 bases from J, the gap between germline ends came to 2 bases. This CDR3 has 11 amino acids. CDR3 coding DNA: TGTGCTAGTGGTCACAATCAGCCCCAGCATTTT. Its translation: CASGHNQPQHF.

The rearrangement links TRBV3-1 to TRBJ2-1; a possible D gene is TRBD2 (7 bases). The germline gives CDR1 LGHDT, CDR2 YNNKEL (reference sequence). The CDR3 runs to 14 residues. V was clipped by 5 bases and J by 6 bases, with 14 bases between them. The CDR3 DNA follows: TGTGCCAGCAGCTCGGGACTACAGGGCAATGAGCAGTTCTTC. It specifies CASSSGLQGNEQFF.

This clonotype was seen a few times. This rearrangement joins TRBV7-9 to TRBJ2-2, with 9 bases lining up with TRBD2. The germline CDR1 and CDR2 sequences are SEHNR and FQNEAQ (reference sequence). This CDR3 spans 14 amino acids. The V segment lost 5 bases and the J segment 7 bases; nucleotides outside the gene matches: 5. The DNA for the CDR3 is TGTGCCAGCAGCACTAGCGGGTCGAACGGGGAGCTGTTTTTT. This codes for CASSTSGSNGELFF.

The chain combines TRBV7-2 with TRBJ2-5; 7 bases align to TRBD2. V shed 6 bases, J shed 2 bases, and the junction held 6 bases outside the gene matches. The CDR3 is made up of 14 amino acids. Germline CDR1 reads SGHTA; CDR2 reads FQGNSA. For the CDR3, the DNA is TGTGCCAGCAGTCAGGGAGGGTCACAAGAGACCCAGTACTTC. Translation: CASSQGGSQETQYF.

This clonotype was seen at least ten times. The chain has TRBV28 and TRBJ1-3; perhaps TRBD1 as D (5 bases). The CDR3 has 15 amino acids. V lost 10 bases to trimming and J lost 4 bases, with 20 bases between them. In germline, CDR1 is MDHEN, CDR2 SYDVKM. CDR3 residues: CATESNSGFGNTIYF. CDR3 sequence (DNA): TGTGCCACAGAATCGAACTCAGGGTTCGGAAACACCATATATTTT. Full variable domain (remainder filled in from reference TRBV28 and TRBJ1-3): DVKVTQSSRYLVKRTGEKVFLECVQDMDHENMFWYRQDPGLGLRLIYFSYDVKMKEKGDIPEGYSVSREKKERFSLILESASTNQTSMYLCATESNSGFGNTIYFGEGSWLTVV.

This clonotype was counted at least ten times. This rearrangement joins TRBV7-3 to TRBJ2-2; 11 bases line up with TRBD2. Germline CDR1 and CDR2: SGHTA and FQGTGA. The CDR3 extends over 15 amino acids. Trimming removed 2 bases from V and 4 bases from J; junction bases left unmatched: 0. Here the CDR3 reads CASSLGLAGTGELFF. CDR3 coding DNA: TGTGCCAGCAGCTTAGGACTAGCGGGCACCGGGGAGCTGTTTTTT. The variable domain in full, with the rest retrieved from reference TRBV7-3 and TRBJ2-2, is GAGVSQTPSNKVTEKGKYVELRCDPISGHTALYWYRQSLGQGPEFLIYFQGTGAADDSGLPNDRFFAVRPEGSVSTLKIQRTERGDSAVYLCASSLGLAGTGELFFGEGSRLTVL.

This clonotype was found many times. The V and J genes are TRBV6-2 or TRBV6-3 and TRBJ2-7; TRBD2 matches at 13 bases. Trimming took 7 bases from V and 7 from J; bases not matched to a gene: 7. Germline CDR1 reads MNHEY; CDR2 reads SVGEGT. The length of the CDR3 is 14 residues. Here the CDR3 DNA reads TGTGCCAGCAAACTAGCGGGAGGGCCCAGGGAGCAGTACTTC. Translated: CASKLAGGPREQYF.

This sequence joins TRBV7-2 and TRBJ2-4; D may be TRBD2 (6 bases). V lost 5 bases and J 6 bases, leaving 8 bases between the germline ends. CDR3 length: 12 residues. Germline V CDR1 and CDR2: SGHTA, FQGNSA. The CDR3 is CASSLGLNIQYF. The CDR3 nucleotides read TGTGCCAGCAGCCTGGGACTAAACATTCAGTACTTC. The variable domain in full, completed from reference TRBV7-2 and TRBJ2-4, reads GAGVSQSPSNKVTEKGKDVELRCDPISGHTALYWYRQSLGQGLEFLIYFQGNSAPDKSGLPSDRFSAERTGGSVSTLTIQRTQQEDSAVYLCASSLGLNIQYFGAGTRLSVL.

This clonotype was counted many times. V is TRBV27 and J is TRBJ1-6; 9 nucleotides agree with TRBD1. The CDR3 spans 14 residues. Unmatched junction bases numbered 2, after V lost 6 bases and J lost 5 bases. Germline lookup yields CDR1 MNHEY and CDR2 SMNVEV (reference sequence). The CDR3 coding sequence is TGTGCCAGCAGGAGGACAGGGGATAATTCACCCCTCCACTTT. This encodes CASRRTGDNSPLHF.

At least ten counts were recorded for this clonotype. This sequence joins TRBV6-4 and TRBJ2-2; no clear D gene. The CDR3 totals 13 residues. The germline V gene has CDR1 MRHNA and CDR2 SNTAGT. The ends were cut back, 3 bases at V and 3 bases at J, with 5 bases in the middle. The CDR3 spells CASSEGYTGELFF. As DNA, the CDR3 is TGTGCCAGCAGTGAAGGGTACACCGGGGAGCTGTTTTTT.

This clonotype was seen ten or more times. The chain has TRBV10-3 and TRBJ1-6; TRBD1 matches 7 bases. This CDR3 spans 15 amino acids. Germline V gives CDR1 ENHRY, CDR2 SYGVKD. The ends lost 10 bases at V and 7 bases at J; junction bases unmatched: 13. The CDR3 sequence is CATLNAGTVNSPLHF. DNA for the CDR3: TGTGCCACCCTCAACGCCGGGACAGTCAATTCACCCCTCCACTTT.

This clonotype came up many times. The rearrangement joins TRBV20-1 to TRBJ1-4, with 7 nucleotides matching TRBD1. After removal of 2 bases from V and 13 bases from J, the junction contained 7 bases not matched to a gene. CDR3 length equals 12 residues. The germline V gene has CDR1 DFQATT and CDR2 SNEGSKA (reference sequence). CDR3 loop: CSARKNQGGLFF. The CDR3 region has the DNA TGCAGTGCTAGAAAGAACCAGGGGGGACTGTTTTTT.

This clonotype was seen at least ten times. This sequence joins TRBV5-4 and TRBJ2-3; D call uncertain. The germline V gene encodes CDR1 SGHNT and CDR2 YYREEE (reference sequence). V was trimmed by 2 bases and J by 0 bases, leaving 10 bases between them. The CDR3 contains 15 residues. CDR3 sequence: CASSFVETSTDTQYF. CDR3 DNA sequence: TGTGCCAGCAGCTTTGTTGAAACTAGCACAGATACGCAGTATTTT.

This clonotype has a count of ten or more. The chain is built from TRBV7-8 and TRBJ1-6, with no clear D. In germline, CDR1 is SGHVS, CDR2 FQNEAQ. Trimming removed 5 bases at V and 9 bases at J, with 11 bases between. This CDR3 is 13 amino acids long. CDR3 region: CASSRGFGSPLHF. DNA for the CDR3: TGTGCCAGCAGCCGGGGTTTTGGTTCACCCCTCCACTTT.

Ten or more counts support this clonotype. The chain is built from TRBV12-3 or TRBV12-4 and TRBJ2-3, with TRBD2 matching over 10 bases. The junction had 8 bases not matched to a gene; V was cut back by 5 bases and J by 6 bases. The CDR3 is 15 amino acids. The CDR3 nucleotides read TGTGCCAGCAGTCCAAGCGGGGGGGCCAGGGATACGCAGTATTTT. Its protein product is CASSPSGGARDTQYF.

This clonotype was seen ten or more times. V usage is TRBV6-5 and J usage is TRBJ1-5; D might be TRBD1 (5 bases). This CDR3 has 14 residues. The germline V gene has CDR1 MNHEY and CDR2 SVGAGI. The V gene lost 5 bases and the J gene lost 6 bases, with 14 bases spanning the gap. The CDR3 bases are TGTGCCAGCAGTAGAGGGGAGGGGAGTCAGCCCCAGCATTTT. Translation: CASSRGEGSQPQHF.

This clonotype was picked up a small number of times. V is TRBV28 and J is TRBJ1-1, with 10 bases matching TRBD1. Germline values: CDR1 MDHEN, CDR2 SYDVKM. V dropped 1 base and J dropped 2; count of bases not matched to a gene: 4. CDR3 size: 16 residues. CDR3 nucleotides: TGTGCCAGCAGTTTATCCGGGACAGGGGTAAACACTGAAGCTTTCTTT. It yields the protein CASSLSGTGVNTEAFF. Complete variable domain (other parts from reference TRBV28 and TRBJ1-1): DVKVTQSSRYLVKRTGEKVFLECVQDMDHENMFWYRQDPGLGLRLIYFSYDVKMKEKGDIPEGYSVSREKKERFSLILESASTNQTSMYLCASSLSGTGVNTEAFFGQGTRLTVV.

This clonotype was seen more than once but under ten times. The chain has TRBV4-1 and TRBJ2-5, with 8 bases matching TRBD2. The CDR3 is made up of 18 amino acids. Germline V gene data show CDR1 as MGHRA and CDR2 as YSYEKL. The V and J ends lost 2 bases and 1 base, in that order; junction bases with no gene match: 12. CDR3: CASSQFPPRGGIQETQYF. The CDR3, as DNA: TGCGCCAGCAGCCAATTCCCTCCCCGGGGGGGGATCCAAGAGACCCAGTACTTC.